This entry lists 12 T cell receptor beta chains sequenced from one sample in a study of cytomegalovirus exposure and HLA in healthy donors. It was with 60 Vbeta and 13 Jbeta primers that the PCR ran. Clones were read by immunoSEQ multiplex PCR, and TCRdb kept only the in-frame ones, dropping some. The sample has about 98,000 clones; under 75% are singletons. Sequenced input: PBMCs. Receptors originate from a female donor in good health and CMV-seronegative.

In this sample, this clone turned up once. The V gene is TRBV27, the J gene TRBJ2-2, with no clear D. CDR1 MNHEY and CDR2 SMNVEV come from the germline V gene (reference sequence). CDR3 length equals 16 residues. The V gene lost 8 bases and the J gene lost 0 bases, with 16 bases spanning the gap. The chain's CDR3 is CASVPKALANTGELFF. The CDR3 nucleotides are TGTGCCAGCGTCCCGAAAGCCCTCGCGAACACCGGGGAGCTGTTTTTT.

The rearrangement joins TRBV2 to TRBJ2-3; D might be TRBD2 (6 bases). V lost 4 bases, J lost 6 bases, and 20 bases lay in between. This CDR3 has 16 amino acids. CDR1 and CDR2 from the germline V gene are SNHLY and FYNNEI. CDR3 in DNA: TGTGCCAGCAGTGGGGCAGGACTAATCATAACTGATACGCAGTATTTT. This encodes CASSGAGLIITDTQYF.

The table lists this clone with a few counts. The rearrangement joins TRBV6-1 to TRBJ1-5; D perhaps matches TRBD1 (5 bases). This CDR3 region has 15 residues. Deletions cut 6 bases from V and 2 bases from J, with 14 bases between. The germline CDR1 and CDR2 sequences are MNHNS and SASEGT. The CDR3 sequence is CASSPFQGGNQPQHF. The CDR3 nucleotides are TGTGCCAGCAGCCCATTTCAAGGGGGCAATCAGCCCCAGCATTTT.

This chain joins TRBV30 and TRBJ2-7, with 11 bases matching TRBD1. Germline CDR1 and CDR2: GTSNPN and SVGIG (reference sequence). The length of the CDR3 is 14 residues. J lost 6 bases, V lost 6 bases, and 10 bases had no gene match. The CDR3 sequence: CACLHRDRGSEQYF. In DNA, the CDR3 is TGTGCCTGTTTACATCGGGACAGGGGGTCCGAGCAGTACTTC.

The rearrangement links TRBV6-6 to TRBJ1-1; D unclear. Per the germline V gene, CDR1 is MNHNY and CDR2 is SVGAGI (reference sequence). V dropped 4 bases and J dropped 1 base, with 10 bases sitting between them. The CDR3 totals 14 residues. The CDR3, as DNA: TGTGCCAGCAGTTTCCGCGGGCCGAACACTGAAGCTTTCTTT. It is translated as CASSFRGPNTEAFF.

This rearrangement joins TRBV7-2 to TRBJ1-1, with D possibly TRBD1 on 6 matching bases. The CDR3 sequence is 14 residues long. V gave up 5 bases and J gave up 1 base, with 11 bases separating them. CDR1 is SGHTA, CDR2 FQGNSA, per germline. The CDR3 nucleotides read TGTGCCAGCAGCCGACAGGCAAGGAACACTGAAGCTTTCTTT. This codes for CASSRQARNTEAFF.

The V call is TRBV5-6, the J call TRBJ2-7, with a tentative D call TRBD1 (5 bases). The CDR3 runs to 18 residues. Trimming shortened V by 5 bases and J by 2 bases, and 26 bases separated the two germline ends. Germline values: CDR1 SGHDT, CDR2 YYEEEE. The CDR3 DNA follows: TGTGCCAGCAGTTACTTAGGGGTCATGGGGATCCCTACCTACGAGCAGTACTTC. Its protein is CASSYLGVMGIPTYEQYF.

This rearrangement joins TRBV7-6 to TRBJ2-3, with TRBD2 matching over 12 bases. Looked up from germline, CDR1 is SGHVS and CDR2 is FNYEAQ. The CDR3 sequence is 22 residues long. The V segment lost 1 base and the J segment 0 bases; nucleotides outside the gene matches: 17. In nucleotides, the CDR3 is TGTGCCAGCAGCTTAGGAAGGTCGAGGGGGACTAGCGGGTCAGCTAGCACAGATACGCAGTATTTT. It codes for CASSLGRSRGTSGSASTDTQYF.

This sequence joins TRBV5-1 and TRBJ1-2; weak D call: TRBD1 (6 bases). The CDR3 has 17 residues. Germline V gene lookup returns CDR1 SGHRS and CDR2 YFSETQ. Trimming took off 4 bases at V and 1 base at J, with 20 bases between the two ends. CDR3 in amino acids: CASSPLPGQNYNYGYTF. In nucleotides, the CDR3 is TGCGCCAGCAGCCCCCTCCCTGGACAGAACTATAACTATGGCTACACCTTC.

In its sample, this clone was seen once. This chain links TRBV5-6 with TRBJ1-1, with TRBD1 as a possible D gene (5 bases). Germline V gives CDR1 SGHDT, CDR2 YYEEEE. Deletions cut 4 bases from V and 7 bases from J, with 11 bases between. The CDR3 runs to 12 residues. The CDR3, as DNA: TGTGCCAGCAGCCCAGGGTTCCTTGAAGCTTTCTTT. Residues: CASSPGFLEAFF.

This clone qualifies as medium-sized. The chain has TRBV19 and TRBJ1-5; no definite D call. This CDR3 is 14 amino acids long. V was pared by 7 bases and J by 4 bases, with 14 bases between. Per the germline V gene, CDR1 is LNHDA and CDR2 is SQIVND (reference sequence). As DNA, the CDR3 is TGTGCCAGTACTAGCGGCCCCCCGAATCAGCCCCAGCATTTT. Translating it yields CASTSGPPNQPQHF. Full variable domain (rest looked up from reference TRBV19 and TRBJ1-5): DGGITQSPKYLFRKEGQNVTLSCEQNLNHDAMYWYRQDPGQGLRLIYYSQIVNDFQKGDIAEGYSVSREKKESFPLTVTSAQKNPTAFYLCASTSGPPNQPQHFGDGTRLSIL.

The chain combines TRBV7-6 with TRBJ2-7, with 12 bases matching TRBD2. CDR1 is SGHVS, CDR2 FNYEAQ, per germline. J gave up 2 bases and V 5 bases, and 13 bases lay outside the gene matches. CDR3 size: 18 residues. CDR3 loop: CASSPKLRLAGVAYEQYF. The CDR3 DNA is TGTGCCAGCAGCCCTAAGTTGAGACTAGCGGGGGTTGCCTACGAGCAGTACTTC.